The 28 T cell receptor beta chains below come from one sample, sequenced in a study of CD8+ T cells in alopecia areata. Sequencing relied on a cDNA template that was reverse transcribed from extracted RNA. Some clones are missing from TCRdb's copy, which holds only in-frame ones; the method was immunoSEQ multiplex PCR. The table has 150,000 or so clones, around three fifths seen once. Specimen: CD4+ T cells sorted from blood, collected at week 0. These receptors originate from a human donor with alopecia areata.

This chain links TRBV2 with TRBJ1-1; unclear D gene. V was clipped by 2 bases and J by 4 bases, with 11 bases between them. CDR1 is SNHLY and CDR2 is FYNNEI in the germline V gene. The length of the CDR3 is 14 residues. In DNA, the CDR3 is TGTGCCAGCAGTGAAACCCCGCGGGGCACTGAAGCTTTCTTT. Encoded protein: CASSETPRGTEAFF.

This clone was observed a handful of times. The rearrangement joins TRBV7-8 to TRBJ1-2; TRBD1 aligns across 8 bases. Looked up from germline, CDR1 is SGHVS and CDR2 is FQNEAQ. With V trimmed by 5 bases and J by 4 bases, 3 bases remained unmatched. The CDR3 spans 13 residues. The CDR3 region is CASSQGQAYGYTF. DNA for the CDR3: TGTGCCAGCAGCCAGGGACAGGCCTATGGCTACACCTTC.

The rearrangement uses TRBV9 and TRBJ2-1; D gene uncertain. CDR3 length equals 14 residues. Germline CDR1 SGDLS, CDR2 YYNGEE. Trimming pared 0 bases from V and 6 bases from J, leaving 10 bases between. The CDR3 here is CASSVGIWGNEQFF. CDR3 nucleotides: TGTGCCAGCAGCGTAGGGATTTGGGGCAATGAGCAGTTCTTC.

This chain connects TRBV5-1 to TRBJ2-3; TRBD1 might be the D (7 bases). V was clipped by 0 bases and J by 4 bases, with 9 bases between them. Germline CDR1 reads SGHRS; CDR2 reads YFSETQ. The CDR3 sequence is 14 residues long. For the CDR3, the DNA is TGCGCCAGCAGCTTGGCCAGGGGGGCAGATACGCAGTATTTT. Amino acids: CASSLARGADTQYF.

This clone has a handful of counts. V is TRBV5-1 and J is TRBJ2-1; 8 positions agree with TRBD2. This CDR3 has 13 residues. Germline V gene sequence: CDR1 SGHRS, CDR2 YFSETQ. The V and J ends lost 3 bases and 6 bases, in that order; junction bases with no gene match: 2. The DNA for the CDR3 is TGCGCCAGCAGCTGGGGACTAGTCAATGAGCAGTTCTTC. It encodes CASSWGLVNEQFF.

This chain uses TRBV2 with TRBJ1-5; D possibly corresponds to TRBD1 (5 bases). Germline CDR1 and CDR2: SNHLY and FYNNEI. The CDR3 length is 14 residues. V shed 6 bases and J shed 5 bases, with 14 bases lying between them. CDR3 nucleotide sequence: TGTGCCAGCAGGGGCCTGACAGACTATCAGCCCCAGCATTTT. It codes for CASRGLTDYQPQHF.

This clone has only a few counts. This chain uses TRBV5-1 with TRBJ2-1, with D unresolved. This CDR3 region has 13 residues. V shed 0 bases and J shed 5 bases, with 6 bases lying between them. Germline CDR1 SGHRS, CDR2 YFSETQ. The CDR3 reads CASSLDRNNEQFF. The CDR3 DNA follows: TGCGCCAGCAGCTTGGATCGGAACAATGAGCAGTTCTTC.

The chain couples TRBV27 to TRBJ1-1; 7 bases are a match to TRBD1. With V trimmed by 1 base and J by 5 bases, 7 bases remained unmatched. CDR3 length: 15 amino acids. Germline CDR1 is MNHEY and CDR2 is SMNVEV (reference sequence). The CDR3 bases are TGTGCCAGCAGTTTATATCCCAGGGGGTTAACTGAAGCTTTCTTT. It yields the protein CASSLYPRGLTEAFF.

There are many counts of this clone. V and J are TRBV7-8 and TRBJ2-3; 12 bases align to TRBD2. V gave up 1 base and J gave up 4 bases; unmatched junction bases: 15. CDR3 length equals 20 residues. Germline CDR1 and CDR2: SGHVS and FQNEAQ. The CDR3 DNA follows: TGTGCCAGCAGCTTAGAACTAGCGGGGGGCCTTATAACACCCTCAGATACGCAGTATTTT. The encoded protein is CASSLELAGGLITPSDTQYF.

This clone was recorded once. The chain couples TRBV5-1 to TRBJ2-3; no clear D gene. Trimming removed 2 bases from V and 4 bases from J, with 5 bases in between. The CDR3 contains 12 residues. The V gene's germline CDR1 is SGHRS and CDR2 YFSETQ. CDR3: CASSLRADTQYF. The CDR3 region has the DNA TGCGCCAGCAGCTTACGTGCAGATACGCAGTATTTT.

The rearrangement links TRBV5-6 to TRBJ1-5, with a weak D call TRBD1 (5 bases). There are 17 residues in the CDR3. V gave up 0 bases and J gave up 3 bases, with 16 bases separating them. From germline, CDR1 is SGHDT and CDR2 YYEEEE. The CDR3 DNA is TGTGCCAGCAGCTTGGTGGCGGGACGCCTAAACAATCAGCCCCAGCATTTT. Translating it yields CASSLVAGRLNNQPQHF.

CDR3 sequence: CASKRGQGVNYGYTF. The CDR3 nucleotides read TGTGCCAGCAAAAGAGGACAGGGAGTCAACTATGGCTACACCTTC. The chain has TRBV27 and TRBJ1-2, with 8 positions matching TRBD1. This CDR3 comprises 15 residues. CDR1 and CDR2 (germline): MNHEY, SMNVEV (reference sequence). The junction had 9 bases not matched to a gene; V was cut back by 7 bases and J by 2 bases.

The chain combines TRBV23-1 with TRBJ2-3, with a tentative D call TRBD2 (5 bases). TRBV23-1 is assigned to the ORF class and has an uncertain function. V lost 0 bases and J lost 2, with 15 bases in between. The CDR3 consists of 17 residues. CDR3 DNA sequence: TGCGCCAGCAGTCAATCGCGGGCTACTATAATCACAGATACGCAGTATTTT. It translates to CASSQSRATIITDTQYF.

The rearrangement joins TRBV19 to TRBJ2-5, with unresolved D. CDR1 and CDR2 (germline): LNHDA, SQIVND (reference sequence). V dropped 6 bases and J dropped 2 bases, with 4 bases sitting between them. This CDR3 contains 11 residues. The CDR3 nucleotides are TGTGCCAGTAGGATACAAGAGACCCAGTACTTC. It yields the protein CASRIQETQYF.

V usage is TRBV30 and J usage is TRBJ2-5; D gene uncertain. Germline V gives CDR1 GTSNPN, CDR2 SVGIG (reference sequence). The CDR3 extends over 13 amino acids. Trimming removed 0 bases at V and 1 base at J, with 6 bases between. The CDR3 protein is CAWSVGIQETQYF. CDR3 nucleotide sequence: TGTGCCTGGAGTGTGGGGATCCAAGAGACCCAGTACTTC.

V gene TRBV10-1 combines with J gene TRBJ1-2; 11 nucleotides line up with TRBD1. Trimming at V came to 6 bases and at J to 7 bases, leaving 13 bases not matched to a gene. The germline V gene has CDR1 WNHNN and CDR2 SYGVQD (reference sequence). This CDR3 has 16 residues. CDR3 coding DNA: TGCGCCAGCAGCGCCGGGACAGGGGGAACCTCCCGTGGCTACACCTTC. It is translated as CASSAGTGGTSRGYTF.

This chain connects TRBV6-5 to TRBJ1-2; 8 bases line up with TRBD1. The V segment lost 6 bases and the J segment 2 bases; nucleotides outside the gene matches: 2. The CDR3 is 13 residues long. Per germline, CDR1 MNHEY and CDR2 SVGAGI. CDR3 sequence reads: CASRTGENYGYTF. For the CDR3, the DNA is TGTGCCAGCAGGACAGGGGAGAACTATGGCTACACCTTC.

This clone appeared a few times. CDR3 sequence reads: CSAPGRGVTEAFF. The CDR3 DNA reads as TGCAGCGCCCCTGGGAGGGGAGTCACTGAAGCTTTCTTT. This chain uses TRBV29-1 with TRBJ1-1; D might be TRBD1 (5 bases). This CDR3 contains 13 residues. Trimming removed 7 bases from V and 4 bases from J, with 16 bases in between. From germline, CDR1 is SQVTM and CDR2 ANQGSEA.

The CDR3 loop reads CASSFGTGIYGYTF. CDR3 bases: TGCGCCAGCAGCTTCGGGACAGGGATATATGGCTACACCTTC. V gene TRBV5-1 combines with J gene TRBJ1-2; 9 bases map to TRBD1. The CDR3 totals 14 residues. Germline V CDR1 and CDR2: SGHRS, YFSETQ. J lost 5 bases, V lost 2 bases, and 4 bases had no gene match.

This chain connects TRBV4-1 to TRBJ1-2; a possible D gene is TRBD1 (6 bases). The V end was cut by 1 base, the J end by 7 bases, with 16 bases between. Per the germline V gene, CDR1 is MGHRA and CDR2 is YSYEKL. The CDR3 runs to 15 residues. The CDR3 region has the DNA TGCGCCAGCAGCCAAGTCGGCTTCAAGGGGGGTGGCTACACCTTC. It encodes CASSQVGFKGGGYTF.

The chain links TRBV30 to TRBJ2-7; 9 bases match TRBD1. Germline CDR1 GTSNPN, CDR2 SVGIG (reference sequence). The CDR3 contains 14 residues. With 7 bases clipped from V and 4 bases from J, the junction kept 11 bases outside the gene matches. This CDR3 is CAYIPGTGSYEQYF. Written as DNA, the CDR3 is TGTGCCTACATACCCGGGACAGGGAGTTACGAGCAGTACTTC.

The DNA for the CDR3 is TGTGCCAGCAGCTTCGCGGGACAGGGGATGAACACTGAAGCTTTCTTT. Translation: CASSFAGQGMNTEAFF. J is TRBJ1-1 and V is TRBV5-4, with 10 nucleotides matching TRBD1. With 2 bases clipped from V and 0 bases from J, the junction kept 4 bases outside the gene matches. Germline values: CDR1 SGHNT, CDR2 YYREEE (reference sequence). CDR3 size: 16 residues.

The chain couples TRBV2 to TRBJ2-7, with TRBD1 as a possible D gene (5 bases). The germline V and J ends were trimmed by 6 bases and 1 base, with 16 bases remaining between them. The CDR3 spans 15 residues. Germline CDR1 reads SNHLY; CDR2 reads FYNNEI. The CDR3 DNA is TGTGCCAGCAGGGGGCGGCAGGCCCAGTCCTACGAGCAGTACTTC. Amino acid sequence: CASRGRQAQSYEQYF.

The V and J genes are TRBV7-2 and TRBJ1-3, with TRBD1 as a possible D gene (5 bases). Germline loops: CDR1 SGHTA, CDR2 FQGNSA. Trimming took off 1 base at V and 9 bases at J, with 13 bases between the two ends. The CDR3 length is 14 residues. CDR3 coding DNA: TGTGCCAGCAGCTTAGAGGGGACGGGCTCCACCATATATTTT. It codes for CASSLEGTGSTIYF.

The chain combines TRBV7-2 with TRBJ1-2; D is perhaps TRBD1 (6 bases). In germline, CDR1 is SGHTA, CDR2 FQGNSA. Deletions cut 6 bases from V and 7 bases from J, with 21 bases between. CDR3 length equals 15 residues. DNA for the CDR3: TGTGCCAGCAGTCCAACTCAGGGGTCTTTTGGTGGCTACACCTTC. The encoded protein is CASSPTQGSFGGYTF.

The chain carries TRBV5-1 and TRBJ2-5; 12 positions match TRBD2. The CDR3 is 18 amino acids. V lost 4 bases to trimming and J lost 9 bases; unmatched junction nucleotides: 19. Germline V gene data show CDR1 as SGHRS and CDR2 as YFSETQ. The CDR3 loop reads CASSDPKLAGGSRGAQYF. Written as DNA, the CDR3 is TGCGCCAGCAGCGATCCCAAACTAGCGGGGGGCTCTCGAGGGGCCCAGTACTTC.

V is TRBV30 and J is TRBJ1-1; D gene unclear. This CDR3 is built from 12 residues. The ends were cut back, 6 bases at V and 3 bases at J, with 11 bases in the middle. Germline assignment: CDR1 GTSNPN and CDR2 SVGIG (reference sequence). CDR3 coding DNA: TGTGCCTGCTCAAGGGTCGACACTGAAGCTTTCTTT. Amino acids: CACSRVDTEAFF.

This sequence joins TRBV7-9 and TRBJ2-5, with D tentatively TRBD2 (5 bases). CDR3 length: 14 residues. CDR1 and CDR2 from the germline V gene are SEHNR and FQNEAQ (reference sequence). V lost 5 bases, J lost 4 bases, and 14 bases lay in between. The CDR3 DNA reads as TGTGCCAGCAGCCCCCGAGGGCGTTCAGAGACCCAGTACTTC. The encoded protein is CASSPRGRSETQYF. Drawing the rest from reference TRBV7-9 and TRBJ2-5, the complete variable domain is DTGVSQNPRHKITKRGQNVTFRCDPISEHNRLYWYRQTLGQGPEFLTYFQNEAQLEKSRLLSDRFSAERPKGSFSTLEIQRTEQGDSAMYLCASSPRGRSETQYFGPGTRLLVL.